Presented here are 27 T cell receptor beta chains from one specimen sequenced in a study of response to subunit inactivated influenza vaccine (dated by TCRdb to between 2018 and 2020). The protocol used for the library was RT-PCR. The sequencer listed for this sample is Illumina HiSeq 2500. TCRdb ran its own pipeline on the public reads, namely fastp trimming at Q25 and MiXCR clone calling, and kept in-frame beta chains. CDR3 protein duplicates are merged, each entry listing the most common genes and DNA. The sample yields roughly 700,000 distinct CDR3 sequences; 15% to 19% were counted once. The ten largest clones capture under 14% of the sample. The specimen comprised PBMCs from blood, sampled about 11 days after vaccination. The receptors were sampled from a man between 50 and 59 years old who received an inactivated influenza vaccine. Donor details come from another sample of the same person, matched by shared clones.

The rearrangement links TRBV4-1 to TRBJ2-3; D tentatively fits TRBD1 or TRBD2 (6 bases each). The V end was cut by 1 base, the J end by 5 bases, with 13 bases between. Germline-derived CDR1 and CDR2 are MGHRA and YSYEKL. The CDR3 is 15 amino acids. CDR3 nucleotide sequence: TGCGCCAGCAGCCAAGGGAGGGGGGCTATAGATACGCAGTATTTT. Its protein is CASSQGRGAIDTQYF.

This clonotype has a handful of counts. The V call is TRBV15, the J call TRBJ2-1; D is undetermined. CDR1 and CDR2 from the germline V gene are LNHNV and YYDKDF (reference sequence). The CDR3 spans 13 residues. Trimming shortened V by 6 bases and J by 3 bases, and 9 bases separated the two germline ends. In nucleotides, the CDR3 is TGTGCCACCAGGGAACTGGTCTACAATGAGCAGTTCTTC. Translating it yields CATRELVYNEQFF.

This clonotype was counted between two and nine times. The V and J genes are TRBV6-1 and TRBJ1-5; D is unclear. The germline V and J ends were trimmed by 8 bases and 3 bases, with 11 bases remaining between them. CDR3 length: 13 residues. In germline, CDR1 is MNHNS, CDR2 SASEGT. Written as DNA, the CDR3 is TGTGCCAGCGCCCGAGTCTCCAATCAGCCCCAGCATTTT. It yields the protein CASARVSNQPQHF.

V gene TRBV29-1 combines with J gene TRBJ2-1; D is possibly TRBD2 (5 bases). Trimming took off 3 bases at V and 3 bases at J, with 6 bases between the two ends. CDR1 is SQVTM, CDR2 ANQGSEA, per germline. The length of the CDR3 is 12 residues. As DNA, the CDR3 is TGCAGCGTTGACGGGAACTACAATGAGCAGTTCTTC. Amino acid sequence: CSVDGNYNEQFF.

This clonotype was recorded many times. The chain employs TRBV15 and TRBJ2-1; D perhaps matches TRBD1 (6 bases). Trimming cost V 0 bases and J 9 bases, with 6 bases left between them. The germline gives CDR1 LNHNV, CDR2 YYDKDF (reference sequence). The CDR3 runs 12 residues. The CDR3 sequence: CATSREGAEQFF. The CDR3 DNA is TGTGCCACCAGCAGAGAGGGGGCTGAGCAGTTCTTC.

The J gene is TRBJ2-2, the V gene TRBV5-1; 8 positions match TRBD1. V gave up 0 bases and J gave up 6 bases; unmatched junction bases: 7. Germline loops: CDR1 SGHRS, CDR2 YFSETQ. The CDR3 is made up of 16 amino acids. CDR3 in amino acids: CASSLETGVAAGELFF. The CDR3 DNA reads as TGCGCCAGCAGCTTGGAGACAGGGGTGGCCGCCGGGGAGCTGTTTTTT.

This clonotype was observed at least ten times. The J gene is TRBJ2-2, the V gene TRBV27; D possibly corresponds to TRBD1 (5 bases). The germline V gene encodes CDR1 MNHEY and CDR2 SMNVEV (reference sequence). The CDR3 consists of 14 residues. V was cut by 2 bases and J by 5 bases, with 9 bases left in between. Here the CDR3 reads CASSLPHRTGELFF. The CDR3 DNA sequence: TGTGCCAGCAGTTTACCCCACAGGACCGGGGAGCTGTTTTTT.

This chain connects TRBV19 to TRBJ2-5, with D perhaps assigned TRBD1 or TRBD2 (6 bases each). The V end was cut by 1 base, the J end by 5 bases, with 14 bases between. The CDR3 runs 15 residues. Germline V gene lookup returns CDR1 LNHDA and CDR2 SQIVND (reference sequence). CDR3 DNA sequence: TGTGCCAGTAGTATAGGCCTCGGGGGCCGGGAGACCCAGTACTTC. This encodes CASSIGLGGRETQYF.

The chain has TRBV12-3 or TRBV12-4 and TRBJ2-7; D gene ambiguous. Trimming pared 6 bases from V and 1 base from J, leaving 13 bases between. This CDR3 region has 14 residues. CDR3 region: CASSLNPASYEQYF. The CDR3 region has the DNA TGTGCCAGCAGCCTCAACCCCGCTTCCTACGAGCAGTACTTC.

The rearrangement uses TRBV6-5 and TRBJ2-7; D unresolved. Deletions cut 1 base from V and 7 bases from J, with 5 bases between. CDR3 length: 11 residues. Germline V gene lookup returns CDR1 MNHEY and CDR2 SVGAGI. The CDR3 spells CASSYLKEQYF. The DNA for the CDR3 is TGTGCCAGCAGTTACTTAAAAGAGCAGTACTTC.

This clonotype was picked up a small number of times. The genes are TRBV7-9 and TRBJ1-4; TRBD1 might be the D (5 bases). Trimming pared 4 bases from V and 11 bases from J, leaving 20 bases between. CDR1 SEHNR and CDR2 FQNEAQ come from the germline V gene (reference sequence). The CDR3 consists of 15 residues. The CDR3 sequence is CASSSPVEGREKLFF. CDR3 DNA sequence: TGTGCCAGCAGCTCCCCGGTTGAGGGACGGGAGAAACTGTTTTTT. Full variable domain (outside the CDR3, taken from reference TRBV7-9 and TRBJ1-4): DTGVSQNPRHKITKRGQNVTFRCDPISEHNRLYWYRQTLGQGPEFLTYFQNEAQLEKSRLLSDRFSAERPKGSFSTLEIQRTEQGDSAMYLCASSSPVEGREKLFFGSGTQLSVL.

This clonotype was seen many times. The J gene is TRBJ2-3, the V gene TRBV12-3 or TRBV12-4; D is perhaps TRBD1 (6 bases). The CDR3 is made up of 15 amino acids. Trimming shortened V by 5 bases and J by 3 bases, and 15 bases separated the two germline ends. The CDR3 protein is CASSTPAGETDTQYF. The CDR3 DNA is TGTGCCAGCAGTACGCCGGCAGGGGAGACAGATACGCAGTATTTT.

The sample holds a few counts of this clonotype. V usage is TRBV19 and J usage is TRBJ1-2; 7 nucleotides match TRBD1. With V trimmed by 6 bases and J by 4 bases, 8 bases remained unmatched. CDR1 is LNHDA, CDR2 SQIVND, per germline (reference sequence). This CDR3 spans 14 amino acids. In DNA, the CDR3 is TGTGCCAGTAGCTTCCCCGGGACAGCCTATGGCTACACCTTC. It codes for CASSFPGTAYGYTF.

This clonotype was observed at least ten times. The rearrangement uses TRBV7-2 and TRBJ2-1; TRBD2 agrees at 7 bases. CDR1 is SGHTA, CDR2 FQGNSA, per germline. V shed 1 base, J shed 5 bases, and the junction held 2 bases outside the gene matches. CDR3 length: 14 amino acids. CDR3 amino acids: CASSLGDYNNEQFF. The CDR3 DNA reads TGTGCCAGCAGCTTAGGGGACTATAACAATGAGCAGTTCTTC.

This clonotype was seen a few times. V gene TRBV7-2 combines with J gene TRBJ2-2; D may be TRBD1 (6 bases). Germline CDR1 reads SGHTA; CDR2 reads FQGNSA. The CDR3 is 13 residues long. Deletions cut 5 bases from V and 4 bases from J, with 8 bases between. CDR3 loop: CASSAGATGELFF. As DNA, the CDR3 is TGTGCCAGCAGCGCAGGGGCCACCGGGGAGCTGTTTTTT.

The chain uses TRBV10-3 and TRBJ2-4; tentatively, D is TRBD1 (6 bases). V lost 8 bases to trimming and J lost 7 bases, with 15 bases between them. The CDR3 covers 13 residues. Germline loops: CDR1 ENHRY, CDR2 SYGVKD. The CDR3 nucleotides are TGTGCCATCGGAAGCTCTACAGGGAACATTCAGTACTTC. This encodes CAIGSSTGNIQYF.

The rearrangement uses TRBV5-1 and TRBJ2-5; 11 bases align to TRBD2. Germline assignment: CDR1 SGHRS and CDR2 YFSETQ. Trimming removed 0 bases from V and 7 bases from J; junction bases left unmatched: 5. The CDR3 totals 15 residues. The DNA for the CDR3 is TGCGCCAGCAGCTTGGAAGGGACTAGCGGCACGACCCAGTACTTC. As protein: CASSLEGTSGTTQYF.

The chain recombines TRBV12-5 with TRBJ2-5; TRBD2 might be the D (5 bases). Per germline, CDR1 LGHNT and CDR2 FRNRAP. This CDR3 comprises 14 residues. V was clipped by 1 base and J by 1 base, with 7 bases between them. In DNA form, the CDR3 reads TGTGCTAGTGGTTTGGCTGGAGGCCAAGAGACCCAGTACTTC. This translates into CASGLAGGQETQYF.

CDR3 amino acids: CSAYSPIARGYTF. The DNA of the CDR3 is TGCAGTGCTTATTCCCCGATTGCTCGGGGCTACACCTTC. The rearrangement joins TRBV20-1 to TRBJ1-2; no firm D call. From germline, CDR1 is DFQATT and CDR2 SNEGSKA (reference sequence). V was cut by 5 bases and J by 8 bases, with 18 bases left in between. The CDR3 contains 13 residues.

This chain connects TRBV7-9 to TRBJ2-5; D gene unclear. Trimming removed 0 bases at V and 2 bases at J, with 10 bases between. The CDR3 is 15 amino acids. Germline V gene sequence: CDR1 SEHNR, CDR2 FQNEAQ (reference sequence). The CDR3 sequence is CASSLAGQAQETQYF. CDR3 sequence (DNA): TGTGCCAGCAGCTTAGCCGGCCAGGCACAAGAGACCCAGTACTTC.

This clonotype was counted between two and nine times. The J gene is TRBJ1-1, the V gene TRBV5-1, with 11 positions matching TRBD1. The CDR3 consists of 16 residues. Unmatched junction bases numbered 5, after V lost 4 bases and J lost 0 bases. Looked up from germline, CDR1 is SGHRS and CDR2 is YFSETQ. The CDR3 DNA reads TGCGCCAGCAGCCCGGGACAGGGGGGTATGAACACTGAAGCTTTCTTT. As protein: CASSPGQGGMNTEAFF.

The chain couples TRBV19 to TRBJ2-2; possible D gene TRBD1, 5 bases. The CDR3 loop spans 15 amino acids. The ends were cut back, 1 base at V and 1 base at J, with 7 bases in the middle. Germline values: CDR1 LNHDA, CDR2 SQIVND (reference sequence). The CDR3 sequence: CASSIGGRNTGELFF. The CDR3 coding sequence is TGTGCCAGTAGTATAGGGGGCAGGAACACCGGGGAGCTGTTTTTT.

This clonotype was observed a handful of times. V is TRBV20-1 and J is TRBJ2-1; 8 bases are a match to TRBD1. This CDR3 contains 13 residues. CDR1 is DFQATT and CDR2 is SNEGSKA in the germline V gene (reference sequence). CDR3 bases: TGCAGCCACGGAAGGACAGGGCTCAATGAGCAGTTCTTC. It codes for CSHGRTGLNEQFF.

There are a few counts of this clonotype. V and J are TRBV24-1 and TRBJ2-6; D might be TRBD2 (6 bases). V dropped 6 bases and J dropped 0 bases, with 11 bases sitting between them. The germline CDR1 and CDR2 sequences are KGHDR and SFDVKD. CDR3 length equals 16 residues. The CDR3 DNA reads TGTGCCACCAGTAACGGGGGAAGCTCTGGGGCCAACGTCCTGACTTTC. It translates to CATSNGGSSGANVLTF.

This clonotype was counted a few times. CDR3 in DNA: TGTGCCAGCAGCCAGATGGGACAGCAAGAGACCCAGTACTTC. This gives the protein CASSQMGQQETQYF. V and J are TRBV3-1 and TRBJ2-5, with 7 bases aligning to TRBD1. There are 14 residues in the CDR3. V lost 3 bases, J lost 2 bases, and 3 bases stayed unmatched. Looked up from germline, CDR1 is LGHDT and CDR2 is YNNKEL (reference sequence).

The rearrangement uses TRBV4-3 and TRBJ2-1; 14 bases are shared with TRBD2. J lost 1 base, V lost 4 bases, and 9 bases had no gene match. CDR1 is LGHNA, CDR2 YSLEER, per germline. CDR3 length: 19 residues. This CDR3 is CASSRSHRLAGGSYNEQFF. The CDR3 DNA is TGCGCCAGCAGCCGATCACACCGACTAGCGGGAGGGTCCTACAATGAGCAGTTCTTC.

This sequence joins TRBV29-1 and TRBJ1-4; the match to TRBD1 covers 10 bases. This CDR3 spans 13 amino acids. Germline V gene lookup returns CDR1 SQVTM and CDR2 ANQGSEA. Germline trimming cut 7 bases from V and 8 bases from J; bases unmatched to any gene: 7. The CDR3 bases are TGCAGCGCTGGGGACAGGGGACGGGAAAAACTGTTTTTT. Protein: CSAGDRGREKLFF.